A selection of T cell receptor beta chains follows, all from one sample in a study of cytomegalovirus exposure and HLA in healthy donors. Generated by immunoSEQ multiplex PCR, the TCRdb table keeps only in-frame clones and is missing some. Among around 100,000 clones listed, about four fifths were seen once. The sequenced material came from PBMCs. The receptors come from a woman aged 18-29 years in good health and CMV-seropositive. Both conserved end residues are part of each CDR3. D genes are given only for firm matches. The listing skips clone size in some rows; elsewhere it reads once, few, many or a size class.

CDR3 protein: CASSPGLAGGHSSYEQYF
CDR3 DNA: TGTGCCAGCAGCCCCGGACTAGCGGGAGGACACAGCTCCTACGAGCAGTACTTC
clone size: once
V gene: TRBV7-6
D gene: TRBD2
J gene: TRBJ2-7

CDR3 protein: CASSPEGSSYNSPLHF
CDR3 DNA: TGTGCCAGCAGCCCGGAGGGGAGCTCCTATAATTCACCCCTCCACTTT
clone size: .
V gene: TRBV9
D gene: .
J gene: TRBJ1-6

CDR3 protein: CATSRRQGEKLFF
CDR3 DNA: TGTGCCACCAGCAGGCGACAGGGTGAAAAACTGTTTTTT
clone size: .
V gene: TRBV15
D gene: TRBD1
J gene: TRBJ1-4

CDR3 protein: CASSPGTGMNTEAFF
CDR3 DNA: TGTGCCAGCAGCCCCGGGACAGGAATGAACACTGAAGCTTTCTTT
clone size: few
V gene: TRBV2
D gene: TRBD1
J gene: TRBJ1-1

CDR3 protein: CASSQDGQGDQPQHF
CDR3 DNA: TGCGCCAGCAGCCAAGATGGCCAGGGCGATCAGCCCCAGCATTTT
clone size: .
V gene: TRBV4-1
D gene: .
J gene: TRBJ1-5

CDR3 protein: CASSLPSDTQYF
CDR3 DNA: TGTGCCAGCAGCTTACCGTCAGATACGCAGTATTTT
clone size: .
V gene: TRBV7-3
D gene: .
J gene: TRBJ2-3

CDR3 protein: CASSPGERNSYEQYF
CDR3 DNA: TGCGCCAGCAGCCCCGGGGAGAGGAATTCCTACGAGCAGTACTTC
clone size: .
V gene: TRBV5-1
D gene: .
J gene: TRBJ2-7

CDR3 protein: CASSISGDSSYEQYF
CDR3 DNA: TGTGCCAGTAGTATTTCAGGGGACAGCTCCTACGAGCAGTACTTC
clone size: .
V gene: TRBV19
D gene: TRBD1
J gene: TRBJ2-7

CDR3 protein: CASSLLLRETQYF
CDR3 DNA: TGTGCCAGCTCACTCCTACTGAGAGAGACCCAGTACTTC
clone size: .
V gene: TRBV18
D gene: .
J gene: TRBJ2-5

CDR3 protein: CASSSRSGYGYTF
CDR3 DNA: TGTGCCAGCAGCTCCCGGTCGGGCTATGGCTACACCTTC
clone size: .
V gene: TRBV7-8
D gene: .
J gene: TRBJ1-2

CDR3 protein: CASSGQPNQPQNF
CDR3 DNA: TGTGCCAGCAGCGGACAGCCTAATCAGCCCCAGAATTTT
clone size: .
V gene: TRBV6-5
D gene: .
J gene: TRBJ1-5

CDR3 protein: CASSYSVVSPCYEQYF
CDR3 DNA: TGTGCCAGCAGTTACTCGGTAGTGTCCCCTTGCTACGAGCAGTACTTC
clone size: .
V gene: TRBV6-7
D gene: .
J gene: TRBJ2-7

CDR3 protein: CASSPLDSKAFF
CDR3 DNA: TGTGCCAGCAGCCCCCTAGACAGCAAAGCTTTCTTT
clone size: .
V gene: TRBV28
D gene: .
J gene: TRBJ1-1

CDR3 protein: CATRWTENTEAFF
CDR3 DNA: TGTGCCACCAGATGGACAGAGAACACTGAAGCTTTCTTT
clone size: .
V gene: TRBV15
D gene: .
J gene: TRBJ1-1

CDR3 protein: CASSSYQGAGVGNEQFF
CDR3 DNA: TGCGCCAGCAGCTCCTATCAGGGAGCGGGAGTAGGGAATGAGCAGTTCTTC
clone size: .
V gene: TRBV4-1
D gene: TRBD2
J gene: TRBJ2-1

CDR3 protein: CASSPDGTGTKTQYF
CDR3 DNA: TGTGCCAGCAGCCCAGATGGGACAGGGACTAAGACCCAGTACTTC
clone size: .
V gene: TRBV7-3
D gene: TRBD1
J gene: TRBJ2-5

CDR3 protein: CASRAGEGYGYTF
CDR3 DNA: TGTGCCAGCCGCGCAGGGGAAGGCTATGGCTACACCTTC
clone size: .
V gene: TRBV2
D gene: .
J gene: TRBJ1-2

CDR3 protein: CASSLSGQHSNQPQHF
CDR3 DNA: TGTGCCAGCAGCCTCAGCGGACAGCATAGCAATCAGCCCCAGCATTTT
clone size: .
V gene: TRBV7-2
D gene: .
J gene: TRBJ1-5